This TCR beta chain was found in a study of CD8 T cells in Susac syndrome (dated by TCRdb to between 2017 and 2020). Notes on the research overall: Among the sequenced Susac syndrome patients, over five had clinically active disease and roughly eight were in clinical remission. At blood withdrawal, Susac syndrome patients were either therapy-naive, taking corticosteroids (in some cases with IVIg as well), or taking IVIg alone. Repertoire sequencing was used to test whether CD8+ T cell activation and differentiation in Susac syndrome was antigen driven.

Peripheral blood CD8+ and CD4+ T cells from healthy donors, Susac syndrome patients and multiple sclerosis patients were profiled using high-throughput TCR beta sequencing. The Susac syndrome patients fulfilled recently defined diagnostic criteria for definite or probable disease. Bulk CD8+ and CD4+ T cells were purified magnetically by negative isolation, whereas CD8+ TEMRA cells were enriched by FACS. Blood was collected in EDTA tubes and processed within 24 hours, with PBMCs isolated through density gradient centrifugation. PBMCs intended for TCR sequencing were cryopreserved in liquid nitrogen and were subsequently thawed in a 37 degrees C water bath. A purity of at least 90% was achieved for sorted or isolated CD4+, CD8+ and CD8+ TEMRA cells. The study at large found these results: No clonal expansion was detected in the CD4+ T cell repertoire of Susac syndrome patients. The number of individuals in the TCR sequencing and HLA analysis was acknowledged as relatively small.

About this clonotype itself: The specificity of this receptor is unknown. No base qualities exist here, and no much larger clone lies one base off it.

V lost 2 bases and J lost 0 bases; the stretch between them is 14 bases long. Including the terminal cysteine and phenylalanine, the CDR3 comprises 16 residues. Only CDR3 DNA remains: 48 bases, in frame from the first base. CDR1 and CDR2 are read off the germline V gene as SGHTA and FQGNSA. RNA was extracted using the RNeasy kit, and about 0.5 to 1 ug of the RNA was reverse transcribed with random hexamers. The immunoSEQ multiplex PCR assay, covering 54 Vbeta and 13 Jbeta segments, was used to amplify TCR beta CDR3 regions. PCR amplification bias was corrected using a synthetic template baseline for primer optimization and computational correction. The authors' analysis ran thus. Only productive sequences were kept, with reads annotated to V, D and J genes according to IMGT and analyzed in immunoSEQ Analyzer. To calculate clonality, Shannon entropy was normalized by log2 of the number of productive unique sequences and then subtracted from one. Public and private clones were assessed among the 100 most prevalent clones of each patient and control. Susac-specific clones were defined as absent from healthy and MS cohorts, roughly 1,100 published viral clones and other ImmuneACCESS disease sequences. TCRdb reprocessing: public reads trimmed at Q25 with fastp, clones called with MiXCR, in-frame beta chains kept. All rows with the same CDR3 protein become a single entry with the most common DNA and genes. It is TCRdb's table, rather than the study itself, that gives the V and J calls and clone size. The sample yields a few hundred thousand distinct CDR3 sequences; 85% to 95% were counted once. The ten largest clones take up about 0.15% of the sample.

The sequence derives from a human donor with Susac syndrome. Material: CD4+ T cells from PBMCs. Recombination connected TRBV7-2 to TRBJ2-7; TRBD2 might be the D gene, on 6 matching bases. The DNA sequence is as follows: TGTGCCAGCAGCTTAATGAGCGGGTCGCCCTCCTACGAGCAGTACTTC. Its protein is CASSLMSGSPSYEQYF.